Detailed here is one T cell receptor beta chain. The sample belongs to a study of blood T cell repertoires in COVID-19. TCRdb keeps only in-frame clones here, not all; method: immunoSEQ multiplex PCR. The profile covers over 150,000 clones, with 83% appearing a single time and about 12% taken by the ten largest. The CDR3 is 14 amino acids. V gave up 1 base and J gave up 4 bases, with 10 bases separating them. Germline loops: CDR1 LGHDT, CDR2 YNNKEL (reference sequence). This TCR was sampled from a woman aged 60 to 75 with COVID-19, enrolled during active disease. Input material: peripheral blood. V is TRBV3-1 (or the pseudogene TRBV3-2) and J is TRBJ1-2; D perhaps matches TRBD1 (6 bases). The CDR3 sequence is CASSQGTASYGYTF. CDR3 nucleotides: TGTGCCAGCAGCCAAGGGACAGCCTCCTATGGCTACACCTTC.